Included here is one T cell receptor beta chain sequence, with context. Deletions cut 4 bases from V and 0 bases from J, with 19 bases between. Germline CDR1 SGHAT, CDR2 FQNNGV. CDR3 length: 17 residues. These data belong to a study of T cell responses to AZD1222 COVID-19 vaccine. Sequencing used immunoSEQ multiplex PCR; TCRdb keeps in-frame clones, though not all of them. There are around 140,000 clones in the sample; more than 90% occur only once, and approximately 1.5% lies in the top ten. This specimen was peripheral blood, taken on day 0 of AZD1222 vaccination. The rearrangement uses TRBV11-2 and TRBJ2-7; D not resolved. The TCR sequence derives from an adult in good health. The CDR3 bases are TGTGCCAGCAGCTCCCTTGGAGAGCGCAAAAGCTCCTACGAGCAGTACTTC. Its translation is CASSSLGERKSSYEQYF.